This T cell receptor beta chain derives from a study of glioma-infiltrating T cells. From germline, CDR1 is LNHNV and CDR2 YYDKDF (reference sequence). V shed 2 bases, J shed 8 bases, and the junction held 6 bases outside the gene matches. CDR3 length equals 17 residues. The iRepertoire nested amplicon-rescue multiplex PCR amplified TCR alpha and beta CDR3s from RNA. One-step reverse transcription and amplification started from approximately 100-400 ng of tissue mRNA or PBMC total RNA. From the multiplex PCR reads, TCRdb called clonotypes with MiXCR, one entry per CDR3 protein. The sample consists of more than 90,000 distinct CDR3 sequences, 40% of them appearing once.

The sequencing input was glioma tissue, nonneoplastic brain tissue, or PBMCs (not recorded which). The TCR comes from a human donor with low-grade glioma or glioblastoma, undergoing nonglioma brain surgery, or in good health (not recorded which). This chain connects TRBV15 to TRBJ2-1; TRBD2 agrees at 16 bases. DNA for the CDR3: TGTGCCACCAGCAGATCCGGGACTAGCGGGAGGGCGGATGAGCAGTTCTTC. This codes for CATSRSGTSGRADEQFF.